There are many counts of the clone carrying this T cell receptor beta chain. This sample is part of a study of blood T cell repertoires in COVID-19. As for the study in general: The United States, Italy and Spain were the sources of the acute and convalescent COVID-19 samples. Sample material is recorded as cDNA or gDNA derived from T cells, B-cell-depleted T cells, or PBMCs.

In the authors' workflow: The authors estimated nucleated cell counts from reference gene primer amplification. Data came from immunoSEQ multiplex PCR; TCRdb stores just in-frame clones and leaves some out. V, J and clone size derive from that table, while D and trimming were established from the DNA sequence. The table has under 200,000 clones, more than 75% seen once; the top ten hold roughly 1.9%. This CDR3 comprises 16 residues. CDR1 is MGHRA, CDR2 YSYEKL, per germline. V lost 3 bases to trimming and J lost 8 bases; unmatched junction nucleotides: 13. The sample comprised peripheral blood. The receptor comes from a man aged 45 to 65 who had recovered from COVID-19. The J gene is TRBJ1-2, the V gene TRBV4-1; TRBD1 aligns across 9 bases. The CDR3 DNA sequence: TGCGCCAGCAGCCAGGCCGGGACAGGGTCATTTAAGGGCTACACCTTC. This sequence encodes CASSQAGTGSFKGYTF.